This T cell receptor beta chain comes out of a study of T cell clonality in common variable immunodeficiency (dated by TCRdb to 2014 to 2015). Overall study results and their limits: Despite equal DNA input, controls averaged approximately 88,000 unique sequences per sample versus about 32,000 in CVID samples. CVID TCRbeta sequences were reported to have fewer deletions and N-nucleotide insertions and to lack highly modified clones with 13 or more V deletions. Correlations between repertoire features and clinical complications were limited by patient heterogeneity within the CVID cohort. CVID subjects shared fewer TCRbeta clones with each other than healthy controls did (p < 0.0001). TCRbeta clonality was higher in CVID subjects than in healthy controls (t-test p = 0.018), and the increase was most characteristic of about a third of subjects. According to the authors, finding the cause of the higher clonality in CVID would require sequencing the repertoires of T cell subpopulations.

Both CVID patients and healthy controls were predominantly of Caucasian heritage. From each donor, roughly 5 to 8.5 ml of heparinized peripheral whole blood was collected. Genomic DNA from adults with common variable immune deficiency (CVID) and from healthy adult controls was used to sequence TCRbeta CDR3 repertoires. A total of roughly 22 healthy adult volunteers (about 12 female and approximately 10 male; age range roughly 23 to 66 years, mean age about 32) were included in the control group. Diluted blood was subjected to density centrifugation over Hypaque 1077 or Ficoll-Paque for isolation of peripheral blood mononuclear cells. Genomic DNA was obtained from unsorted mononuclear cells using either Qiagen column purification or a centrifugation-based method. From its cysteine to its phenylalanine, the CDR3 spans 14 amino acids. The DNA shown is the part of the CDR3 that was read: 33 bases, in frame from base 1. Sequences SGHTA (CDR1) and FQGNSA (CDR2) are obtained from the germline V gene. V loses 5 bases of germline sequence and J loses 7 bases, and the interval between the two ends is 15 bases.

A few counts support this clone. It lacks a known antigen. From the germline J gene comes the end of the CDR3, since the read stops 3 residues before it. Equivalent amounts of genomic DNA from CVID and control samples were used as sequencing input. For every sample, a 60 bp segment covering the rearranged TCRbeta CDR3 region was amplified and then sequenced. TCRbeta amplification used the immunoSEQ assay, a bias-corrected multiplex PCR with high-throughput sequencing. The source study handled its data this way. Every unique nucleotide sequence counted as a clone and was annotated with V, D and J genes, copy number and frequency. Sequences were labeled productive if in frame, and non-productive if out of frame or containing stop codons. As previously described, Shannon's entropy was used to calculate clonality. The predicted amino acid sequences of productive clones were used to derive mean CDR3 Kyte-Doolittle hydropathy. Using the R hclust function, scaled V gene usage was clustered hierarchically with Manhattan distance and complete linkage. Sharing of clones by CDR3 amino acid sequence was evaluated through resampling of 12 repertoires per group over 100 rounds. The repertoires were searched for 65 to 85 published EBV-specific TCRbeta sequences and 200 to 300 published CMV-specific TCRbeta sequences. A couple of CVID samples that yielded fewer than 10,000 sequences were excluded from the analysis, so 35 to 50 CVID repertoires were retained. Here the immuneACCESS table is served through TCRdb, limited to in-frame sequences with V and J called. Missing clones are a known gap in these copies; in checked studies unresolved V genes cover under half, and the rest lacks a known reason. Clonal size and the V and J genes are those of that table, whereas D and trimming came from the DNA. In this sample, approximately 56,000 clones appear, none counted once only. Together, the top ten hold approximately 1.9% of the sample.

The sequence was collected from a person aged 18-70 years in good health. Sequences were obtained from peripheral blood mononuclear cells. In this chain, TRBV7-2 is recombined with TRBJ1-5, and possibly TRBD1, on 5 matching bases. The CDR3 corresponds to CASSRTRKVQPQHF. The sequenced CDR3 bases are TGTGCCAGCAGCAGGACAAGGAAGGTCCAGCCC.